This is a list of T cell receptor beta chains from one sample in a study of T cell responses to AZD1222 COVID-19 vaccine. Repertoires were generated with immunoSEQ multiplex PCR, while TCRdb's copy carries only in-frame clones and drops some. The profile shows 35,000 or so clones, around nine tenths of them singletons. The sample consisted of peripheral blood, taken on day 0 of AZD1222 vaccination. The origin of the receptors is an adult in good health. The CDR3 runs from the conserved cysteine through the conserved F or W. Each record gives: clone size, D gene, V gene, J gene, CDR3 DNA, CDR3 protein. A D gene is named only where the DNA matches it firmly. Size tells how often a clone was seen (once, few, many) or the class of an expanded clone, and some rows leave it out.

size: -; D: TRBD2; V: TRBV6-2/TRBV6-3; J: TRBJ2-1; DNA: TGTGCCAGCAGTTACTCTTCTAGCGGGAGAAACAATGAGCAGTTCTTC; CDR3: CASSYSSSGRNNEQFF
size: -; D: -; V: TRBV7-9; J: TRBJ1-1; DNA: TGTGCCAGCAGCTCCCTGAGGGGTGGGGGGACTGAAGCTTTCTTT; CDR3: CASSSLRGGGTEAFF
size: -; D: -; V: TRBV3-1/TRBV3-2; J: TRBJ1-2; DNA: TGTGCCAGCAGCCAAAGCGGACCCAAAGGCTACACCTTC; CDR3: CASSQSGPKGYTF
size: -; D: -; V: TRBV11-2; J: TRBJ2-2; DNA: TGTGCCAGCAGCTTACCCCAGGGGTACACCGGGGAGCTGTTTTTT; CDR3: CASSLPQGYTGELFF
size: -; D: -; V: TRBV29-1; J: TRBJ1-1; DNA: TGCAGCGCCAGAGACAGGGAAGCTTTCTTT; CDR3: CSARDREAFF
size: -; D: -; V: TRBV18; J: TRBJ2-7; DNA: TGTGCCAGCTCACCAAAGGCAGGAAACTACGAGCAGTACTTC; CDR3: CASSPKAGNYEQYF
size: -; D: -; V: TRBV12-3/TRBV12-4; J: TRBJ2-3; DNA: TGTGCCAGCAGTCCCATCCTCGGAGATACGCAGTATTTT; CDR3: CASSPILGDTQYF
size: -; D: TRBD2; V: TRBV27; J: TRBJ2-7; DNA: TGTGCCAGCAGACTAGCGGGGACGACCTACGAGCAGTACTTC; CDR3: CASRLAGTTYEQYF
size: -; D: -; V: TRBV9; J: TRBJ2-1; DNA: TGTGCCAGCAGCGTATTGGCGGGGATCCCGGAAGAGCAGTTCTTC; CDR3: CASSVLAGIPEEQFF
size: -; D: TRBD1; V: TRBV29-1; J: TRBJ1-1; DNA: TGCAGCGTGACGGACAGGGATACTGAAGCTTTCTTT; CDR3: CSVTDRDTEAFF
size: -; D: TRBD1; V: TRBV29-1; J: TRBJ2-7; DNA: TGCAGCGTCCAGGGACAGGGGTTCTACGAGCAGTACTTC; CDR3: CSVQGQGFYEQYF
size: -; D: -; V: TRBV5-5; J: TRBJ1-6; DNA: TGTGCCAGCAGCGGGACAAGGTCCAGTTCACCCCTCCACTTT; CDR3: CASSGTRSSSPLHF
size: -; D: -; V: TRBV6-6; J: TRBJ1-1; DNA: TGTGCCAGCAGTTACTCGCTCCCTATGAACACTGAAGCTTTCTTT; CDR3: CASSYSLPMNTEAFF
size: once; D: TRBD1; V: TRBV10-3; J: TRBJ2-6; DNA: TGTGCCATCAGTGACAGGGGGTCTGGGGCCAACGTCCTGACTTTC; CDR3: CAISDRGSGANVLTF
size: medium-sized; D: TRBD1; V: TRBV3-1/TRBV3-2; J: TRBJ2-2; DNA: TGTGCCAGCAGCCTCCCGGGACAGGTAACCGGGGAGCTGTTTTTT; CDR3: CASSLPGQVTGELFF
size: -; D: TRBD1; V: TRBV27; J: TRBJ1-4; DNA: TGTGCCAGCAGTCCCAGACAGGGGCCTAATGAAAAACTGTTTTTT; CDR3: CASSPRQGPNEKLFF
size: -; D: TRBD1; V: TRBV29-1; J: TRBJ2-7; DNA: TGCAGCGTTCGGACAGGGGGCGGATACGAGCAGTACTTC; CDR3: CSVRTGGGYEQYF
size: -; D: -; V: TRBV3-1/TRBV3-2; J: TRBJ2-5; DNA: TGTGCCAGCAGCCAGGATCTATTAACAGGGTTAGAGACCCAGTACTTC; CDR3: CASSQDLLTGLETQYF
size: -; D: TRBD1; V: TRBV2; J: TRBJ2-1; DNA: TGTGCCAGCAGGATTGGACAGGGGAATGAGCAGTTCTTC; CDR3: CASRIGQGNEQFF
size: -; D: -; V: TRBV5-1; J: TRBJ2-7; DNA: TGCGCCAGCAGCTTGGGTTACGAGCAGTACTTC; CDR3: CASSLGYEQYF
size: -; D: TRBD1; V: TRBV6-1; J: TRBJ1-1; DNA: TGTGCCAGCAGTGGGGGATTGGGCGACAGGGAGGACACTGAAGCTTTCTTT; CDR3: CASSGGLGDREDTEAFF
size: -; D: -; V: TRBV6-1; J: TRBJ1-2; DNA: TGTGCCAGCAGTGAGCTCGACAGTGCAAACTATGGCTACACCTTC; CDR3: CASSELDSANYGYTF
size: -; D: TRBD1; V: TRBV24-1; J: TRBJ1-5; DNA: TGTGCCACCAGTGACCGGCCAGGGGGCGGGAAGTCCCAGCATTTT; CDR3: CATSDRPGGGKSQHF
size: -; D: -; V: TRBV7-9; J: TRBJ2-3; DNA: TGTGCCAGCAGCTCCGGGACTCCCCCTCTTGCGCAGTATTTT; CDR3: CASSSGTPPLAQYF
size: -; D: -; V: TRBV3-1/TRBV3-2; J: TRBJ2-7; DNA: TGTGCCAGCAGCCCGACTCGAGGATCCGAGCAGTACTTC; CDR3: CASSPTRGSEQYF
size: -; D: TRBD1; V: TRBV28; J: TRBJ1-2; DNA: TGTGCCAGCAGCTCGGGACAGGGGAGCTATGGCTACACCTTC; CDR3: CASSSGQGSYGYTF
size: -; D: -; V: TRBV18; J: TRBJ1-1; DNA: TGTGCCAGCTCACCGCAGGGTGGAGCTTTCTTT; CDR3: CASSPQGGAFF
size: once; D: -; V: TRBV27; J: TRBJ2-3; DNA: TGTGCCAGCAGTTTTTCAGGGGACCTTTCTGGCACAGATACGCAGTATTTT; CDR3: CASSFSGDLSGTDTQYF
size: -; D: TRBD1; V: TRBV6-5; J: TRBJ1-5; DNA: TGTGCCAGCAGTTTCAGGGGGAACAATCAGCCCCAGCATTTT; CDR3: CASSFRGNNQPQHF
size: few; D: TRBD1; V: TRBV3-1/TRBV3-2; J: TRBJ1-1; DNA: TGTGCCAGCACCCCACAGGGGGCGAACACTGAAGCTTTCTTT; CDR3: CASTPQGANTEAFF
size: -; D: -; V: TRBV13; J: TRBJ2-7; DNA: TGTGCCAGCAGCCGCTTATACGAGCAGTACTTC; CDR3: CASSRLYEQYF
size: once; D: -; V: TRBV10-1; J: TRBJ2-7; DNA: TGCGCCAGCTCCCAGGTAAGAGAGCAGTACTTC; CDR3: CASSQVREQYF
size: -; D: -; V: TRBV20-1; J: TRBJ1-3; DNA: TGCAGTGGGGGTAGCGGAAACACCATATATTTT; CDR3: CSGGSGNTIYF
size: -; D: TRBD1; V: TRBV19; J: TRBJ1-2; DNA: TGTGCCAGTAGTTTCTCGGACAGGGCGCCCTATGGCTACACCTTC; CDR3: CASSFSDRAPYGYTF
size: -; D: -; V: TRBV7-7; J: TRBJ1-4; DNA: TGTGCCAGCAGCTCAACTTCCGGGTCGGGTGAAAAACTGTTTTTT; CDR3: CASSSTSGSGEKLFF
size: -; D: TRBD1; V: TRBV28; J: TRBJ2-4; DNA: TGTGCCAGCAGTCCAACCCCCCAGGGGGTCAAAAACATTCAGTACTTC; CDR3: CASSPTPQGVKNIQYF
size: -; D: -; V: TRBV27; J: TRBJ1-5; DNA: TGTGCCAGCAGTTTTGGCGGGGATCAGCCCCAGCATTTT; CDR3: CASSFGGDQPQHF
size: -; D: TRBD1; V: TRBV19; J: TRBJ1-4; DNA: TGTGCCAGTAGTAAAGGGACAGTGAGAGAAAAACTGTTTTTT; CDR3: CASSKGTVREKLFF
size: -; D: -; V: TRBV6-4; J: TRBJ2-2; DNA: TGTGCCAGCAGTGTCCAGGACACCCCGGGCGGGGAGCTGTTTTTT; CDR3: CASSVQDTPGGELFF
size: -; D: TRBD2; V: TRBV7-9; J: TRBJ2-3; DNA: TGTGCCAGCAGCTTAGCCGCGACTAAACGGGAGGGCACAGATACGCAGTATTTT; CDR3: CASSLAATKREGTDTQYF